The T cell receptor (beta chain) under discussion was sequenced for a study of cytomegalovirus exposure and HLA in healthy donors. Findings and caveats of the study: CMV serostatus was the sole immune exposure data available. Highest at DRB1 and lowest at HLA-C, TCR association rates differed among HLA loci in a later analysis. There was a cluster of highly shared sequence variants that was likely a sequencing artifact.

The PCR employed 60 Vbeta primers together with 13 Jbeta primers. Only in-frame clones appear in the TCRdb table, and some are missing; sequencing was by immunoSEQ multiplex PCR. The sample shows about 25,000 clones, approximately 70% of them seen only once. V lost 8 bases, J lost 0 bases, and 8 bases lay in between. This CDR3 region has 13 residues. Germline-derived CDR1 and CDR2 are MNHEY and SVGAGI. For this clone: Its antigen is as yet unknown.

The sample consisted of PBMCs. This TCR came from a woman aged 50 to 60 in good health and CMV-seronegative. The V call is TRBV6-5, the J call TRBJ1-3; D not resolved. The CDR3 DNA reads as TGTGCCAGCCGACATCCCTCTGGAAACACCATATATTTT. The encoded protein is CASRHPSGNTIYF.